Sequencing of this TCR beta chain was carried out in a study of CD8 T cells in ankylosing spondylitis. Whole-study findings and limits: Relatively rare in peripheral blood, disease-linked clones were also CD8+. Fewer than 10 highly homologous variants made up a TCR beta motif that seemed to typify ankylosing spondylitis blood. Within matched ankylosing spondylitis synovial fluid, disease-linked clones were reportedly significantly enriched.

This clonotype has at least ten counts. Its antigen is as yet unknown. The CDR3 runs 14 residues. Germline CDR1 and CDR2: LGHNA and YSLEER. Deletions cut 1 base from V and 9 bases from J, with 13 bases between. Quantitative 5'-RACE with molecular barcodes was used to make the TCR beta libraries. TCRdb re-called the 5' RACE reads through MiXCR, storing one row per CDR3 protein. The sample gives about 220,000 distinct CDR3 sequences, around 16% of which show up once; approximately 42% is in the top ten. Sequenced sample: blood, either unsorted or a sorted T cell fraction (not recorded which). The chain links TRBV4-3 to TRBJ2-1, with unresolved D. This clonotype was obtained from a male donor with ankylosing spondylitis. CDR3 sequence reads: CASSQGRVWGEQFF. CDR3 nucleotide sequence: TGCGCCAGCAGCCAAGGCCGCGTTTGGGGTGAGCAGTTCTTC.